A single sample is the source of the 29 T cell receptor beta chains below, sequenced in a study of beta chain features in type 1 diabetes. General study points: Type 1 diabetes patients showed a moderate but significant shortening of TCRB CDR3s in all four CD4+ subsets.

Since all of the isolated RNA was reverse transcribed, expressed TCRB transcripts were what got sequenced. Generated by immunoSEQ multiplex PCR, the TCRdb table keeps only in-frame clones and is missing some. The data contain around 16,000 clones, roughly three quarters of them singletons. Their antigens are not known. Sequencing was done on a sample of stem cell memory CD4+ T cells from blood. The source is a young man with type 1 diabetes.

This clone occurred a few times. The chain joins TRBV2 to TRBJ1-1; 10 bases map to TRBD1. The CDR3 contains 14 residues. Germline V lookup: CDR1 SNHLY, CDR2 FYNNEI. V was pared by 9 bases and J by 4 bases, with 8 bases of the junction left unmatched. In DNA form, the CDR3 reads TGTGCCAGTACGGGACAGGGGATGGGCACTGAAGCTTTCTTT. It encodes CASTGQGMGTEAFF. Supplemented by reference TRBV2 and TRBJ1-1, the full variable domain reads EPEVTQTPSHQVTQMGQEVILRCVPISNHLYFYWYRQILGQKVEFLVSFYNNEISEKSEIFDDQFSVERPDGSNFTLKIRSTKLEDSAMYFCASTGQGMGTEAFFGQGTRLTVV.

The chain has TRBV29-1 and TRBJ1-1, with 10 nucleotides matching TRBD1. The germline CDR1 and CDR2 sequences are SQVTM and ANQGSEA. J lost 5 bases, V lost 7 bases, and 4 bases had no gene match. This CDR3 contains 12 residues. CDR3 in DNA: TGCAGCGGACAGGGGGCGCGGACTGAAGCTTTCTTT. Its protein product is CSGQGARTEAFF.

The rearrangement joins TRBV4-2 to TRBJ2-3; 8 positions agree with TRBD2. J lost 2 bases, V lost 4 bases, and 11 bases had no gene match. The CDR3 is 17 amino acids. Germline-derived CDR1 and CDR2 are LGHNA and YNFKEQ. The CDR3 reads CASSPRAASGFTDTQYF. In DNA, the CDR3 is TGTGCCAGCAGCCCCCGGGCGGCTAGCGGGTTCACAGATACGCAGTATTTT.

V usage is TRBV20-1 and J usage is TRBJ1-2; D is unresolved. CDR3 length: 11 amino acids. The V gene's germline CDR1 is DFQATT and CDR2 SNEGSKA (reference sequence). CDR3 amino acids: CSSTDNYGYTF. The DNA of the CDR3 is TGCAGCAGTACAGACAACTATGGCTACACCTTC.

With regard to this clone: An end of the junction differs from the germline gene, which may be a read error. The rearrangement links TRBV28 to TRBJ1-1; weak D call: TRBD1 (5 bases). CDR3 length equals 12 residues. Looked up from germline, CDR1 is MDHEN and CDR2 is SYDVKM. The CDR3 bases are TGTGTCAGCATCGGTCGAATCGGGGGGGCTTTCTTT. This gives the protein CVSIGRIGGAFF.

This clone was counted once. The rearrangement uses TRBV10-1 and TRBJ2-3; D unclear. Between the trimmed V and J ends, which lost 0 bases and 4 bases, there was a span of 8 bases. CDR1 is WNHNN and CDR2 is SYGVQD in the germline V gene (reference sequence). The length of the CDR3 is 14 residues. For the CDR3, the DNA is TGCGCCAGCAGTGAGTCTCAGACATCAGATACGCAGTATTTT. Translating it yields CASSESQTSDTQYF.

In its sample, this clone was seen once. This chain joins TRBV5-1 and TRBJ1-5; D perhaps matches TRBD1 (6 bases). V lost 1 base, J lost 10 bases, and 15 bases lay in between. Germline assignment: CDR1 SGHRS and CDR2 YFSETQ. The CDR3 consists of 14 residues. This chain's CDR3 is CASSLFVGGGPQHF. CDR3 coding DNA: TGCGCCAGCAGCTTGTTTGTAGGGGGGGGTCCCCAGCATTTT.

The CDR3 DNA sequence: TGTGCCAGCAGGAGACAGGGGGCAGAAGGCTACACCTTC. Encoded protein: CASRRQGAEGYTF. The V call is TRBV6-5, the J call TRBJ1-2; 10 nucleotides match TRBD1. V lost 6 bases to trimming and J lost 8 bases; unmatched junction nucleotides: 6. CDR1 is MNHEY and CDR2 is SVGAGI in the germline V gene. CDR3 length: 13 amino acids.

This rearrangement joins TRBV7-9 to TRBJ1-1; a weak D match, TRBD1 (6 bases). This CDR3 contains 14 residues. Trimming removed 5 bases from V and 3 bases from J, with 13 bases in between. The germline gives CDR1 SEHNR, CDR2 FQNEAQ (reference sequence). The CDR3 here is CASSRPAGDTEAFF. The DNA of the CDR3 is TGTGCCAGCAGCCGGCCCGCAGGGGACACTGAAGCTTTCTTT.

This clone came up a few times. V is TRBV7-2 and J is TRBJ2-3; 7 bases line up with TRBD2. The V gene's germline CDR1 is SGHTA and CDR2 FQGNSA. V lost 2 bases, J lost 6 bases, and 11 bases stayed unmatched. This CDR3 contains 16 residues. The CDR3 DNA is TGTGCCAGCAGCTTATCTCTAGCGGCCGGCGGGGATACGCAGTATTTT. The encoded protein is CASSLSLAAGGDTQYF.

The gene calls are TRBV7-9 and TRBJ1-3; the D is unclear. The CDR3 covers 15 residues. Germline V gene lookup returns CDR1 SEHNR and CDR2 FQNEAQ (reference sequence). V lost 5 bases and J 0 bases, leaving 11 bases between the germline ends. This CDR3 is CASSPIPSSGNTIYF. The CDR3 nucleotides are TGTGCCAGCAGCCCCATCCCGAGCTCTGGAAACACCATATATTTT.

The chain joins TRBV7-9 to TRBJ1-1; D perhaps matches TRBD1 (5 bases). The germline gives CDR1 SEHNR, CDR2 FQNEAQ (reference sequence). This CDR3 has 16 residues. Trimming stripped 5 bases from V and 7 bases from J, with 23 bases between. The CDR3 sequence: CASSIGGGSARNEAFF. CDR3 nucleotide sequence: TGTGCCAGCAGCATAGGCGGGGGAAGTGCAAGAAATGAAGCTTTCTTT. Supplemented by reference TRBV7-9 and TRBJ1-1, the full variable domain reads DTGVSQNPRHKITKRGQNVTFRCDPISEHNRLYWYRQTLGQGPEFLTYFQNEAQLEKSRLLSDRFSAERPKGSFSTLEIQRTEQGDSAMYLCASSIGGGSARNEAFFGQGTRLTVV.

The V gene is TRBV6-1, the J gene TRBJ2-6, with TRBD1 matching over 8 bases. The CDR3 totals 18 residues. The ends lost 0 bases at V and 3 bases at J; junction bases unmatched: 7. CDR1 and CDR2 (germline): MNHNS, SASEGT. CDR3 loop: CASSEAAGGIFGANVLTF. The CDR3 DNA is TGTGCCAGCAGTGAAGCGGCAGGGGGCATATTTGGGGCCAACGTCCTGACTTTC.

V gene TRBV7-8 combines with J gene TRBJ2-5, with D perhaps matching TRBD1 (6 bases). V lost 1 base and J 5 bases, leaving 26 bases between the germline ends. Germline CDR1 SGHVS, CDR2 FQNEAQ. This CDR3 spans 19 amino acids. For the CDR3, the DNA is TGTGCCAGCAGCTTAGGTCTCCAACCCGACAGCAACAGGGAGGAGACCCAGTACTTC. It yields the protein CASSLGLQPDSNREETQYF.

V usage is TRBV28 and J usage is TRBJ1-2, with 7 bases matching TRBD1. V lost 6 bases to trimming and J lost 8 bases; unmatched junction nucleotides: 12. Germline V gene lookup returns CDR1 MDHEN and CDR2 SYDVKM. The CDR3 is 14 amino acids. Written as DNA, the CDR3 is TGTGCCAGCAGATTGGCGGTTACAGGGGAAGGCTACACCTTC. Protein: CASRLAVTGEGYTF.

V is TRBV28 and J is TRBJ1-5, with D possibly being TRBD1 (5 bases). The CDR3 length is 16 residues. The germline V gene has CDR1 MDHEN and CDR2 SYDVKM. V lost 4 bases to trimming and J lost 0 bases, with 13 bases between them. CDR3 residues: CASSSPGASSNQPQHF. CDR3 in DNA: TGTGCCAGCAGTTCCCCTGGGGCCAGTAGCAATCAGCCCCAGCATTTT.

This clone was counted only a few times. Here the CDR3 reads CASSSLRGSQETQYF. Written as DNA, the CDR3 is TGTGCCAGCAGCTCCCTGCGGGGCTCCCAAGAGACCCAGTACTTC. The V gene is TRBV5-6, the J gene TRBJ2-5; tentative D call: TRBD2 (6 bases). Trimming left V 3 bases short and J 1 base short, with 13 bases between. Germline-derived CDR1 and CDR2 are SGHDT and YYEEEE. This CDR3 comprises 15 residues.

The V call is TRBV5-1, the J call TRBJ2-7; the D gene is possibly TRBD1 (7 bases). The CDR3 totals 15 residues. Trimming stripped 3 bases from V and 5 bases from J, with 18 bases between. Germline V gene lookup returns CDR1 SGHRS and CDR2 YFSETQ. The DNA for the CDR3 is TGCGCCAGCAGCTCCATCGGGGGACAGAGGGACGAGCAGTACTTC. Protein: CASSSIGGQRDEQYF. Based on the CDR3 plus reference TRBV5-1 and TRBJ2-7, the full variable domain is KAGVTQTPRYLIKTRGQQVTLSCSPISGHRSVSWYQQTPGQGLQFLFEYFSETQRNKGNFPGRFSGRQFSNSRSEMNVSTLELGDSALYLCASSSIGGQRDEQYFGPGTRLTVT.

The chain employs TRBV27 and TRBJ1-1, with 8 bases that match TRBD1. The CDR3 has 15 amino acids. The germline gives CDR1 MNHEY, CDR2 SMNVEV (reference sequence). Trimming took 5 bases from V and 4 from J; bases not matched to a gene: 9. CDR3 nucleotides: TGTGCCAGCAGTACTCCAGGGGGCAGGCTCACTGAAGCTTTCTTT. Its protein is CASSTPGGRLTEAFF.

The V gene is TRBV11-3, the J gene TRBJ1-1; D is ambiguous. The CDR3 runs 13 residues. Germline CDR1 reads SGHNT; CDR2 reads YENEEA. V gave up 0 bases and J gave up 6 bases, with 8 bases separating them. In DNA form, the CDR3 reads TGTGCCAGCAGCTTAGATGTAGGAGCTGAAGCTTTCTTT. Translating gives CASSLDVGAEAFF.

The V and J genes are TRBV6-1 and TRBJ1-2; D is unresolved. The CDR3 loop spans 12 amino acids. The V gene's germline CDR1 is MNHNS and CDR2 SASEGT. The V and J ends lost 3 bases and 5 bases respectively, with 7 bases between them. Here the CDR3 reads CASSDPGYGYTF. The CDR3 DNA reads TGTGCCAGCAGTGACCCGGGGTATGGCTACACCTTC.

The count of this clone is one. The same CDR3 arises from other DNA sequences in this sample as well. The chain uses TRBV19 and TRBJ2-5; tentative D call: TRBD2 (6 bases). CDR1 and CDR2 from the germline V gene are LNHDA and SQIVND (reference sequence). This CDR3 is 14 amino acids long. V lost 3 bases and J lost 5, with 13 bases in between. The CDR3 DNA is TGTGCCAGTAGTATTGGCGGGGTCAGGGAGACCCAGTACTTC. Encoded protein: CASSIGGVRETQYF.

CDR3 sequence (DNA): TGTGCCAGCATGGAGGTTAGCGGGGGAGAGACCCAGTACTTC. Amino acid sequence: CASMEVSGGETQYF. This chain connects TRBV2 to TRBJ2-5, with TRBD2 matching 9 bases. CDR3 length: 14 amino acids. Trimming at V came to 7 bases and at J to 4 bases, leaving 7 bases not matched to a gene. Germline V gene lookup returns CDR1 SNHLY and CDR2 FYNNEI.

The J gene is TRBJ2-5, the V gene TRBV5-1; possibly TRBD2 for D (6 bases). Judging by the DNA end, TRBJ2-7 fits better; the J call may be wrong. Germline V lookup: CDR1 SGHRS, CDR2 YFSETQ. CDR3 length: 14 amino acids. CDR3 sequence: CASRFGGSSYEQYF. CDR3 coding DNA: TGCGCCAGCAGGTTTGGGGGGTCTTCCTACGAGCAGTACTTC.

CDR3 nucleotides: TGTGCCAGCAGCTTGGTCGGACAGGGGAGTGAGCAGTTCTTC. Its protein product is CASSLVGQGSEQFF. The rearrangement joins TRBV7-2 to TRBJ2-1; 9 bases agree with TRBD1. Trimming cost V 3 bases and J 9 bases; bases outside gene matches: 6. The CDR3 extends over 14 amino acids. CDR1 and CDR2 from the germline V gene are SGHTA and FQGNSA.

The chain employs TRBV6-1 and TRBJ2-7; D gene uncertain. The V gene's germline CDR1 is MNHNS and CDR2 SASEGT. Trimming shortened V by 7 bases and J by 0 bases, and 10 bases separated the two germline ends. CDR3 length: 13 amino acids. This chain's CDR3 is CASTTRSSYEQYF. The CDR3 DNA sequence: TGTGCCAGCACCACAAGGAGCTCCTACGAGCAGTACTTC.

The chain is built from TRBV5-1 and TRBJ2-5; the match to TRBD2 covers 10 bases. The CDR3 has 15 amino acids. CDR1 and CDR2 from the germline V gene are SGHRS and YFSETQ. After removal of 1 base from V and 0 bases from J, the junction contained 0 bases not matched to a gene. CDR3 sequence reads: CASSLLAGDQETQYF. CDR3 coding DNA: TGCGCCAGCAGCTTGCTAGCGGGGGACCAAGAGACCCAGTACTTC.

V and J are TRBV19 and TRBJ1-1; D is ambiguous. The germline gives CDR1 LNHDA, CDR2 SQIVND (reference sequence). CDR3 length: 14 amino acids. Trimming took off 3 bases at V and 1 base at J, with 9 bases between the two ends. CDR3 residues: CASSMEAGNTEAFF. In DNA form, the CDR3 reads TGTGCCAGTAGTATGGAGGCAGGGAACACTGAAGCTTTCTTT.

This sequence joins TRBV28 and TRBJ1-3; weak D call: TRBD1 (5 bases). Germline CDR1 is MDHEN and CDR2 is SYDVKM. The V end was cut by 2 bases, the J end by 7 bases, with 6 bases between. The CDR3 covers 12 residues. CDR3 DNA sequence: TGTGCCAGCAGTTTAAAGGGGAACACCATATATTTT. This sequence encodes CASSLKGNTIYF.